This is a list of T cell receptor beta chains from one sample in a study of blood T cell repertoires in COVID-19. This table comes from immunoSEQ multiplex PCR, and its TCRdb copy is limited to in-frame clones, with some not included. The data show under 300,000 clones, around 84% seen once. Sequenced: peripheral blood. Receptors originate from a woman younger than 35 with acute or convalescent COVID-19. CDR3s include the opening cysteine and the closing phenylalanine or tryptophan.

v_gene: TRBV9; CDR3aa: CASSPQGALNQPQHF
v_gene: TRBV13; CDR3aa: CASSLGSGFAYGYTF
v_gene: TRBV6-2/TRBV6-3; CDR3aa: CASSLAVNEQYF
v_gene: TRBV3-1/TRBV3-2; CDR3aa: CASSQDIFWTSGYYEQYF
v_gene: TRBV5-8; CDR3aa: CASSSFRSGKLFF
v_gene: TRBV6-2/TRBV6-3; CDR3aa: CASSPRTSGSPLAQFF
v_gene: TRBV6-1; CDR3aa: CASSESGYETAHSYEQYF
v_gene: TRBV10-1; CDR3aa: CASSEARLNTEAFF
v_gene: TRBV7-2; CDR3aa: CASSIRTGGASSPLHF
v_gene: TRBV27; CDR3aa: CASSPPGQGLSNQPQHF
v_gene: TRBV6-2/TRBV6-3; CDR3aa: CASSWAVYSSGSSYNEQFF
v_gene: TRBV6-1; CDR3aa: CASSDRGLNYGYTF
v_gene: TRBV4-3; CDR3aa: CASSQDLGQGGTEAFF
v_gene: TRBV4-1; CDR3aa: CASSQDLTGYQPQHF
v_gene: TRBV5-1; CDR3aa: CASSLEKAGLGYEQYF
v_gene: TRBV9; CDR3aa: CASSVGPSGYNEQFF
v_gene: TRBV5-6; CDR3aa: CASSLESVAYEQYF
v_gene: TRBV12-1; CDR3aa: CASSSQRYCTDTQYF
v_gene: TRBV28; CDR3aa: CASSLGTGGRADTQYF
v_gene: TRBV19; CDR3aa: CASSIDRGFNQPQHF
v_gene: TRBV7-9; CDR3aa: CASSTDRGGYTF
v_gene: TRBV3-1/TRBV3-2; CDR3aa: CASSRLGVREANEQFF
v_gene: TRBV5-1; CDR3aa: CASRGLGAGGINEQFF
v_gene: TRBV27; CDR3aa: CASTLRQGVYEQYF
v_gene: TRBV2; CDR3aa: CASSSDSSYEQYF
v_gene: TRBV7-9; CDR3aa: CASSPGQGWYNEQFF
v_gene: TRBV6-5; CDR3aa: CASDRDRVSNQPQHF
v_gene: TRBV6-5; CDR3aa: CASSLKGAGYTF
v_gene: TRBV4-1; CDR3aa: CASSQEPSYNEQFF
v_gene: TRBV6-5; CDR3aa: CASSSATGSYEQYF
v_gene: TRBV19; CDR3aa: CASAINGVRDYGYTF
v_gene: TRBV5-5; CDR3aa: CASSFGWRLAGGMYNEQFF
v_gene: TRBV5-4; CDR3aa: CASSPAGIRGSSYEQYF
v_gene: TRBV3-1/TRBV3-2; CDR3aa: CASSQTGGSYEQYF
v_gene: TRBV18; CDR3aa: CASSPPQGEAYNEQFF
v_gene: TRBV7-2; CDR3aa: CASSLSGTGNYGYTF
v_gene: TRBV5-1; CDR3aa: CASRPGGNTEAFF
v_gene: TRBV7-9; CDR3aa: CASSLETPIDTQYF
v_gene: TRBV28; CDR3aa: CASSLLYLNEKLFF
v_gene: TRBV18; CDR3aa: CASSPRDRGNSPLHF
v_gene: TRBV15; CDR3aa: CATSPRQADYEQYF
v_gene: TRBV18; CDR3aa: CASSPNSGTYNEQFF
v_gene: TRBV7-9; CDR3aa: CASSLNRVGEGTFF
v_gene: TRBV6-5; CDR3aa: CASSMTGDLFYGYTF
v_gene: TRBV27; CDR3aa: CASSLFAGGDNEQFF
v_gene: TRBV4-1; CDR3aa: CASSQVPGQTEQYF